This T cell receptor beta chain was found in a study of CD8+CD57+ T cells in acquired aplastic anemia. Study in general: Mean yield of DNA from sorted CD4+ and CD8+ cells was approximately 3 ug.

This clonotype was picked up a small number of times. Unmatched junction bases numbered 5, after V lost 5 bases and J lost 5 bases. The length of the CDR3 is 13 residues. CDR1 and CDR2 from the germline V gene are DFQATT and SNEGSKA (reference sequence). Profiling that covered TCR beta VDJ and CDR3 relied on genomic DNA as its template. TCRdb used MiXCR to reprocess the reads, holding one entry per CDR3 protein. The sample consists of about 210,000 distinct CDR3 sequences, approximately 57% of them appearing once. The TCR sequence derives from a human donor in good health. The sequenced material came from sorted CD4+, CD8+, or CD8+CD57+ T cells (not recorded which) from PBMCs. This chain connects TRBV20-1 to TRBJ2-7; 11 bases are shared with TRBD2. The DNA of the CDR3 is TGCAGTGCTTATAGCGGGGGGGCACACGAGCAGTACTTC. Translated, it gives CSAYSGGAHEQYF.